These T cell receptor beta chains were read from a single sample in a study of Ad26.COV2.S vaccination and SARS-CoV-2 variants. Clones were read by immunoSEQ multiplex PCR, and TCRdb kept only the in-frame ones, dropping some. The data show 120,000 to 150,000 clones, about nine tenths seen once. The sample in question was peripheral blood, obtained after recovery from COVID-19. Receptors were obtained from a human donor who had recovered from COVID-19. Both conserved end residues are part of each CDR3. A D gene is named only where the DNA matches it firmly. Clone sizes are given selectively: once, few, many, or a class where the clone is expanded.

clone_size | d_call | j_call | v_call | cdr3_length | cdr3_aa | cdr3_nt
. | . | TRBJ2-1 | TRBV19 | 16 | CASSNTKGFSYNEQFF | TGTGCCAGTAGTAATACAAAGGGGTTTTCCTACAATGAGCAGTTCTTC
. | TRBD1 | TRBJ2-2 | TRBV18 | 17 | CASSPSFGTGNTGELFF | TGTGCCAGCTCACCTTCTTTTGGGACAGGGAACACCGGGGAGCTGTTTTTT
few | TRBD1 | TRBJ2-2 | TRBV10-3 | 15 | CAISTGTGVTGELFF | TGTGCCATCAGCACCGGGACAGGGGTCACCGGGGAGCTGTTTTTT
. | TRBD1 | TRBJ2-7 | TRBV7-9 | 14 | CASSWGQTMGEQYF | TGTGCCAGCAGCTGGGGACAGACAATGGGCGAGCAGTACTTC
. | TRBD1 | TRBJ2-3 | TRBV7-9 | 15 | CASSPGQGPTDTQYF | TGTGCCAGCAGCCCCGGACAGGGACCCACAGATACGCAGTATTTT
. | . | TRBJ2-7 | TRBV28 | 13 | CASSGDSSYEQYF | TGTGCCAGCAGTGGCGACAGCTCCTACGAGCAGTACTTC
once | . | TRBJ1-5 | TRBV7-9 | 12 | CASSSPGWPQHF | TGTGCCAGCAGCTCCCCAGGCTGGCCCCAGCATTTT
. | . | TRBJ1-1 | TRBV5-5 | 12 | CASSLAWGEAFF | TGTGCCAGCAGCTTGGCGTGGGGTGAAGCTTTCTTT
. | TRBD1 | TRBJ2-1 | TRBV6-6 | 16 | CASTISRGQDAHEQFF | TGTGCCAGCACAATCTCAAGGGGGCAGGATGCACATGAGCAGTTCTTC
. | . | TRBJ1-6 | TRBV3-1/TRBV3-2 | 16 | CASSPLRGPTNSPLHF | TGTGCCAGCAGCCCCCTGCGAGGGCCTACTAATTCACCCCTCCACTTT
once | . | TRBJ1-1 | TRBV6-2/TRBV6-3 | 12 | CASSYSQGTAFF | TGTGCCAGCAGTTACTCCCAGGGGACAGCTTTCTTT
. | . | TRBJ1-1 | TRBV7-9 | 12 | CASRSENTEAFF | TGTGCCAGCCGTAGTGAGAACACTGAAGCTTTCTTT
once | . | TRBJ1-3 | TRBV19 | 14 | CASSWTDSGNTIYF | TGTGCCAGTAGTTGGACGGACTCTGGAAACACCATATATTTT
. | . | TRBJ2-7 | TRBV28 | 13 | CASPCDYRYEQYF | TGTGCCAGCCCCTGTGACTACCGCTACGAGCAGTACTTC
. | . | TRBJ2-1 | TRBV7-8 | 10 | CASSLDKQFF | TGTGCCAGCAGCTTAGATAAGCAGTTCTTC
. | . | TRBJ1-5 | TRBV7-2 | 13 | CASSTGSTTPQHF | TGTGCCAGCAGCACAGGGTCGACGACGCCCCAGCATTTT
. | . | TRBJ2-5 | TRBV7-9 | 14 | CASSSGAGGLAQYF | TGTGCCAGCAGCTCGGGCGCCGGCGGTCTGGCCCAGTACTTC
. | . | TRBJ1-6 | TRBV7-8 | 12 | CASSLAGQPLHF | TGTGCCAGCAGCTTAGCAGGGCAGCCCCTCCACTTT
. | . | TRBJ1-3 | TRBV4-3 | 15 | CASSQGAGASNTIYF | TGCGCCAGCAGCCAAGGTGCAGGGGCTTCGAACACCATATATTTT
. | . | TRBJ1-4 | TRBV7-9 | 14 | CASSLGGGGEKLFF | TGTGCCAGCAGCTTAGGAGGGGGAGGAGAAAAACTGTTTTTT
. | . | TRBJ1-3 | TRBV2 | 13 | CASGGWSGNTIYF | TGTGCCAGCGGAGGTTGGTCTGGAAACACCATATATTTT
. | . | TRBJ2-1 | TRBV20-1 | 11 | CSASRANEQFF | TGCAGTGCTAGCCGGGCCAATGAGCAGTTCTTC
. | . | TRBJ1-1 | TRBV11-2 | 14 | CASSLVRGNTEAFF | TGTGCCAGCAGCTTAGTGCGGGGGAACACTGAAGCTTTCTTT
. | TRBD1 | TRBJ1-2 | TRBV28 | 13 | CASTLGGRNGYTF | TGTGCCAGCACTTTAGGGGGCCGGAATGGCTACACCTTC
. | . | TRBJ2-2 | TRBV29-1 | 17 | CSVVAPNRVGNTGELFF | TGCAGCGTTGTTGCCCCCAACAGGGTCGGGAACACCGGGGAGCTGTTTTTT
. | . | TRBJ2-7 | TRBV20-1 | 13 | CSASSPRPGEQYF | TGCAGTGCTAGTTCGCCGCGGCCGGGCGAGCAGTACTTC
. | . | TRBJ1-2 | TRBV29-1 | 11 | CSVSGIYGYTF | TGCAGCGTTTCGGGGATCTATGGCTACACCTTC
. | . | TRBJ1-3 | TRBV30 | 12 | CAWSVLLNTIYF | TGTGCCTGGAGTGTACTACTCAACACCATATATTTT
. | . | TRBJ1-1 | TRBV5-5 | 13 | CASSLAESTEAFF | TGTGCCAGCAGCTTGGCCGAGAGCACTGAAGCTTTCTTT
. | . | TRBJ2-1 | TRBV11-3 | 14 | CASSFGTAYNEQFF | TGTGCCAGCAGCTTCGGGACTGCCTACAATGAGCAGTTCTTC
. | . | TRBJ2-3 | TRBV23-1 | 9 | CSRPDTQYF | TGCTCCCGTCCAGATACGCAGTATTTT
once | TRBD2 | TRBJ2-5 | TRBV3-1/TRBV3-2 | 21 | CASSQGLLLPGTSGGGETQYF | TGTGCCAGCAGCCAAGGTCTTCTACTACCCGGGACTAGCGGGGGAGGGGAGACCCAGTACTTC
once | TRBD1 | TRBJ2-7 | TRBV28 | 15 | CASSSPQGATYEQYF | TGTGCCAGCAGTTCCCCACAGGGGGCTACCTACGAGCAGTACTTC
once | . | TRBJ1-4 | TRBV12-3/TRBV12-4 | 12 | CASSRLGEKLFF | TGTGCCAGCAGTCGACTCGGCGAAAAACTGTTTTTT
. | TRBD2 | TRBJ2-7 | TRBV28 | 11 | CASSGIYEQYF | TGTGCTTCTAGCGGAATCTACGAGCAGTACTTC
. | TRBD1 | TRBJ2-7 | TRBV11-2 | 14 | CASRPDRATYEQYF | TGTGCCAGCAGACCAGACAGGGCCACCTACGAGCAGTACTTC
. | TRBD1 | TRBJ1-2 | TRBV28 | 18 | CASSLGRGPGQGTYGYTF | TGTGCCAGCAGTTTGGGCCGGGGACCGGGACAGGGGACCTATGGCTACACCTTC
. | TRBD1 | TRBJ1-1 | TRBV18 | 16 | CASSPGQGALNTEAFF | TGTGCCAGCTCACCAGGACAGGGGGCTCTGAACACTGAAGCTTTCTTT
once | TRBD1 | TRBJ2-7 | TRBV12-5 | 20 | CASGSPSGTGKSSLFYEQYF | TGTGCTAGTGGTTCCCCTTCCGGGACAGGGAAATCTTCCCTCTTCTACGAGCAGTACTTC
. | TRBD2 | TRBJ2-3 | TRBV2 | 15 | CASSEGLAGTDTQYF | TGTGCCAGCAGTGAAGGGCTAGCGGGCACAGATACGCAGTATTTT
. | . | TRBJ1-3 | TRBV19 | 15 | CASSTGGGSGNTIYF | TGTGCCAGTAGCACCGGAGGGGGCTCTGGAAACACCATATATTTT
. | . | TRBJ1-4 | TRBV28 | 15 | CASSLDFTTNEKLFF | TGTGCCAGCAGTCTAGACTTCACAACTAATGAAAAACTGTTTTTT
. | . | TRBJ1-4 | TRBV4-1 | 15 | CASSQEGRIDEKLFF | TGCGCCAGCAGCCAAGAAGGACGGATAGATGAAAAACTGTTTTTT
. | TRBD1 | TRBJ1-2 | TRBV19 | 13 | CASSSGQGGGYTF | TGTGCCAGTAGTAGTGGACAGGGAGGGGGCTACACCTTC
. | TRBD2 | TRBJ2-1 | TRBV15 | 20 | CATSSVGRSIHTGLYNEQFF | TGTGCCACCAGCAGCGTGGGCAGATCGATACACACGGGACTATACAATGAGCAGTTCTTC
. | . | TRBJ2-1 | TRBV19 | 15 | CASSRELGLYNEQFF | TGTGCCAGTAGTCGGGAACTCGGGCTCTACAATGAGCAGTTCTTC
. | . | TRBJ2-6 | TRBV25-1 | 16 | CASSDPVRSGANVLTF | TGTGCCAGCAGTGACCCCGTCAGATCTGGGGCCAACGTCCTGACTTTC